The source of this T cell receptor beta chain is a study of shared clonotypes between healthy human individuals. Study background: Each donor had three CD4 naive, three CD4 memory, two CD8 naive and one CD8 memory plate.

Points on this clone: Its matching antigen is unknown.

Profiling relied on immunoSEQ multiplex PCR, and the TCRdb table lists in-frame clones only, not all of them. The sample comprises a few million clones, around nine tenths of which are singletons, and over 0.12% rests with the top ten. The CDR3 is made up of 13 amino acids. Germline-derived CDR1 and CDR2 are SGHNT and YENEEA. Study-wide results and caveats: Rarefaction curves obtained for sorted subsets showed sequencing incomplete despite large depth.

The J gene is TRBJ2-5, the V gene TRBV11-3, with TRBD2 matching 11 bases. The J call is in doubt because the DNA end fits TRBJ2-7 better. This sequence was found in a man aged 18 to 29 in good health. Material for sequencing was naive CD4+ T cells sorted from blood. Subset defined: CD45RA+ positively selected. The CDR3 region has the DNA TGTGCCAGCAGCCCGGGGACTAGCGGCGAGCAGTACTTC. This gives the protein CASSPGTSGEQYF.